One and the same sample provided the 32 T cell receptor beta chains below, sequenced in a study of T cells in Graves' hyperthyroidism and ophthalmopathy. Amplified regions were TCR beta CDR3 sequences from RNA transcripts. Carried out on the TCR CDR3, a first-round RT-PCR used the HTBI primer set. In TCRdb, the multiplex PCR reads were re-called with MiXCR into one record per CDR3 protein. The table shows some 770,000 distinct CDR3 sequences, with about a sixth occurring only once. Sequencing used blood. The receptors derive from a man aged 18-30 years with Graves' hyperthyroidism.

This clonotype was counted ten times or more. This chain uses TRBV28 with TRBJ2-7, with D tentatively TRBD1 (6 bases). The germline V gene encodes CDR1 MDHEN and CDR2 SYDVKM. This CDR3 region has 13 residues. V lost 6 bases to trimming and J lost 7 bases, with 16 bases between them. The CDR3 protein is CASRAIGTPEQYF. In nucleotides, the CDR3 is TGTGCCAGCAGGGCAATCGGGACACCTGAGCAGTACTTC.

In its sample, this clonotype was seen many times. The chain uses TRBV28 and TRBJ2-7; TRBD1 matches 12 bases. Per the germline V gene, CDR1 is MDHEN and CDR2 is SYDVKM. This CDR3 has 14 amino acids. The V and J ends lost 6 bases and 8 bases, in that order; junction bases with no gene match: 8. The CDR3 DNA reads as TGTGCCAGCAGCTCACCGGGACAGGGGGCGCAGCAGTACTTC. Amino acids: CASSSPGQGAQQYF.

Many counts were recorded for this clonotype. The V call is TRBV28, the J call TRBJ2-7; D might be TRBD1 or TRBD2, each matching 5 bases. This CDR3 comprises 14 residues. Between the trimmed V and J ends, which lost 1 base and 3 bases, there was a span of 10 bases. CDR1 and CDR2 (germline): MDHEN, SYDVKM. The DNA for the CDR3 is TGTGCCAGCAGTTTATTCGGGACCCTCTACGAGCAGTACTTC. It specifies CASSLFGTLYEQYF.

This clonotype has a count of ten or more. This chain uses TRBV7-9 with TRBJ2-7, with 7 bases matching TRBD1. Unmatched junction bases numbered 5, after V lost 0 bases and J lost 3 bases. This CDR3 is built from 15 residues. Looked up from germline, CDR1 is SEHNR and CDR2 is FQNEAQ (reference sequence). CDR3 nucleotide sequence: TGTGCCAGCAGCTTAGCGGAGCAGGGGGACTACGAGCAGTACTTC. Translated, it gives CASSLAEQGDYEQYF. The entire variable domain, with the rest obtained from reference TRBV7-9 and TRBJ2-7, is as follows: DTGVSQNPRHKITKRGQNVTFRCDPISEHNRLYWYRQTLGQGPEFLTYFQNEAQLEKSRLLSDRFSAERPKGSFSTLEIQRTEQGDSAMYLCASSLAEQGDYEQYFGPGTRLTVT.

In this sample, this clonotype turned up many times. The chain combines TRBV28 with TRBJ2-7; D is perhaps TRBD2 (5 bases). Trimming took off 6 bases at V and 6 bases at J, with 21 bases between the two ends. Germline V gene sequence: CDR1 MDHEN, CDR2 SYDVKM. The CDR3 consists of 15 residues. The CDR3 DNA is TGTGCCAGCAGCTCTGGGTTTTGGGCGGGCGTCGAGCAGTACTTC. This codes for CASSSGFWAGVEQYF.

Concerning this clonotype itself: Just one base apart from a much larger clone, this may be a read error. In nucleotides, the CDR3 is TGTGCCAGCAGCCAAGGGGGGGGGACAAGTCAGCCCCGGCATTTT. Its protein product is CASSQGGGTSQPRHF. The chain uses TRBV3-1 and TRBJ1-5, with D possibly being TRBD1 (6 bases). This CDR3 region has 15 residues. The V gene's germline CDR1 is LGHDT and CDR2 YNNKEL (reference sequence).

This clonotype has more than one count but fewer than ten. This sequence may be a read error, since a much larger clone differs from it by one base. Given the absence of the conserved phenylalanine or tryptophan at the CDR3 end, a read error is likely. The rearrangement links TRBV28 to TRBJ2-1; 12 bases line up with TRBD2. This CDR3 region has 16 residues. The J segment lost 5 bases and the V segment lost 3 bases, leaving 5 bases of the junction unmatched. Per germline, CDR1 MDHEN and CDR2 SYDVKM. CDR3 DNA: TGTGCCAGCAGTTTCGTATGGACTAGCGGGAACAATGAGCAGTTCCTC. Residues: CASSFVWTSGNNEQFL.

The chain has TRBV9 and TRBJ2-1, with D perhaps matching TRBD2 (6 bases). CDR3 length: 15 residues. Germline V gene data show CDR1 as SGDLS and CDR2 as YYNGEE. Trimming stripped 0 bases from V and 8 bases from J, with 15 bases between. CDR3 sequence: CASSVGSLRGYEQFF. The CDR3 DNA reads as TGTGCCAGCAGCGTAGGGTCTCTCCGGGGGTATGAGCAGTTCTTC. The full variable domain, completed using reference TRBV9 and TRBJ2-1, is DSGVTQTPKHLITATGQRVTLRCSPRSGDLSVYWYQQSLDQGLQFLIQYYNGEERAKGNILERFSAQQFPDLHSELNLSSLELGDSALYFCASSVGSLRGYEQFFGPGTRLTVL.

The chain employs TRBV3-1 and TRBJ2-7; 14 bases are shared with TRBD2. Germline values: CDR1 LGHDT, CDR2 YNNKEL (reference sequence). CDR3 size: 17 residues. V lost 4 bases and J lost 3; bases outside the gene matches: 8. The CDR3 sequence: CASSLGLAGANHYEQYF. CDR3 in DNA: TGTGCCAGCAGCCTGGGACTAGCGGGAGCGAACCACTACGAGCAGTACTTC.

This clonotype came up a few times. V is TRBV9 and J is TRBJ2-5, with no clear D. Between the trimmed V and J ends, which lost 4 bases and 5 bases, there was a span of 12 bases. The CDR3 has 13 residues. CDR1 is SGDLS and CDR2 is YYNGEE in the germline V gene. The CDR3 here is CASSRRGWETQYF. The CDR3 DNA reads as TGTGCCAGCAGCCGGAGAGGATGGGAGACCCAGTACTTC. The full variable domain, rest sourced from reference TRBV9 and TRBJ2-5, is DSGVTQTPKHLITATGQRVTLRCSPRSGDLSVYWYQQSLDQGLQFLIQYYNGEERAKGNILERFSAQQFPDLHSELNLSSLELGDSALYFCASSRRGWETQYFGPGTRLLVL.

At least ten counts were recorded for this clonotype. The rearrangement links TRBV7-2 to TRBJ2-5; unclear D gene. The CDR3 sequence is 11 residues long. Germline V gene data show CDR1 as SGHTA and CDR2 as FQGNSA. V lost 5 bases to trimming and J lost 9 bases, with 10 bases between them. CDR3 nucleotide sequence: TGTGCCAGCAGCCACAGTGGGCCCCAGTACTTC. Encoded protein: CASSHSGPQYF.

In its sample, this clonotype was seen many times. This rearrangement joins TRBV7-2 to TRBJ2-7; possibly TRBD2 for D (5 bases). CDR1 SGHTA and CDR2 FQGNSA come from the germline V gene. V was cut by 5 bases and J by 6 bases, with 20 bases left in between. The CDR3 loop spans 15 amino acids. CDR3 loop: CASSLGGSGSSEQYF. The CDR3 DNA follows: TGTGCCAGCAGCCTAGGTGGGAGCGGATCCAGCGAGCAGTACTTC.

This clonotype was counted ten times or more. This chain joins TRBV28 and TRBJ2-1; TRBD2 aligns across 9 bases. The junction had 6 bases not matched to a gene; V was cut back by 1 base and J by 5 bases. This CDR3 is built from 16 residues. Germline loops: CDR1 MDHEN, CDR2 SYDVKM. The CDR3 sequence: CASSLLPSGEDNEQFF. CDR3 bases: TGTGCCAGCAGTTTATTACCTAGCGGGGAAGACAATGAGCAGTTCTTC.

The CDR3 protein is CASSLGSGSPYEQYF. The DNA for the CDR3 is TGTGCCAGTAGTTTGGGGAGCGGGAGTCCCTACGAGCAGTACTTC. This rearrangement joins TRBV19 to TRBJ2-7; 8 bases line up with TRBD2. Trimming removed 5 bases from V and 2 bases from J; junction bases left unmatched: 8. Germline V gene sequence: CDR1 LNHDA, CDR2 SQIVND (reference sequence). The CDR3 length is 15 residues.

Ten or more counts support this clonotype. This sequence joins TRBV12-3 or TRBV12-4 and TRBJ2-7; D uncertain. The CDR3 consists of 14 residues. Trimming took 3 bases from V and 0 from J, leaving 9 bases between them. The CDR3 nucleotides are TGTGCCAGCAGTTTGATAGGAACCTCCTACGAGCAGTACTTC. This encodes CASSLIGTSYEQYF.

The chain carries TRBV10-3 and TRBJ2-6; 13 nucleotides match TRBD2. Germline CDR1 reads ENHRY; CDR2 reads SYGVKD. The junction had 12 bases not matched to a gene; V was cut back by 3 bases and J by 4 bases. The CDR3 is 20 amino acids. The DNA of the CDR3 is TGTGCCATCAGTGACCTTTTACTAGCGGGAGGGCCGGGCGGGGCCAACGTCCTGACTTTC. Protein product: CAISDLLLAGGPGGANVLTF.

This clonotype was detected a few times. The gene calls are TRBV28 and TRBJ2-7, with D possibly being TRBD2 (5 bases). The V gene lost 7 bases and the J gene lost 4 bases, with 17 bases spanning the gap. The CDR3 totals 14 residues. Germline V CDR1 and CDR2: MDHEN, SYDVKM. The CDR3 DNA is TGTGCCAGCACCAACGCGGAGGCCTTATACGAGCAGTACTTC. Encoded protein: CASTNAEALYEQYF.

This clonotype has a count of ten or more. J is TRBJ2-3 and V is TRBV7-3; 8 bases fit TRBD2. CDR1 is SGHTA and CDR2 is FQGTGA in the germline V gene. Unmatched junction bases numbered 4, after V lost 4 bases and J lost 4 bases. CDR3 length equals 14 residues. The CDR3 here is CASSSGGRPDTQYF. The CDR3 DNA follows: TGTGCCAGCAGCTCAGGCGGGAGGCCAGATACGCAGTATTTT.

This clonotype has just a few counts. The chain uses TRBV5-6 and TRBJ2-3; a weak D match, TRBD1 (5 bases). CDR1 and CDR2 from the germline V gene are SGHDT and YYEEEE. The V gene lost 2 bases and the J gene lost 0 bases, with 13 bases spanning the gap. This CDR3 contains 16 residues. In DNA form, the CDR3 reads TGTGCCAGCAGCTTAAGTAAAGGGGCTAGCACAGATACGCAGTATTTT. Translation gives CASSLSKGASTDTQYF.

This clonotype came up a few times. V usage is TRBV7-9 and J usage is TRBJ2-7; unclear D gene. V lost 0 bases to trimming and J lost 5 bases, with 11 bases between them. Germline CDR1 SEHNR, CDR2 FQNEAQ (reference sequence). The CDR3 totals 14 residues. CDR3 DNA: TGTGCCAGCAGCTTAGCGAATGCGCCCAACGAGCAGTACTTC. Its protein product is CASSLANAPNEQYF.

V and J are TRBV5-1 and TRBJ1-6; TRBD1 agrees at 9 bases. CDR1 SGHRS and CDR2 YFSETQ come from the germline V gene. V lost 0 bases and J lost 0; bases outside the gene matches: 1. The CDR3 totals 17 residues. DNA for the CDR3: TGCGCCAGCAGCTTGGGACAGGGGGGCTCCTATAATTCACCCCTCCACTTT. This translates into CASSLGQGGSYNSPLHF. The variable domain in full, with the rest retrieved from reference TRBV5-1 and TRBJ1-6, is KAGVTQTPRYLIKTRGQQVTLSCSPISGHRSVSWYQQTPGQGLQFLFEYFSETQRNKGNFPGRFSGRQFSNSRSEMNVSTLELGDSALYLCASSLGQGGSYNSPLHFGNGTRLTVT.

This clonotype was seen at least ten times. The chain uses TRBV19 and TRBJ1-1; tentative D call: TRBD1 (5 bases). This CDR3 is 15 amino acids long. The V end was cut by 5 bases, the J end by 1 base, with 14 bases between. CDR1 is LNHDA, CDR2 SQIVND, per germline (reference sequence). This CDR3 is CASSPQGPRNTEAFF. CDR3 DNA sequence: TGTGCCAGTAGTCCCCAGGGACCGAGGAACACTGAAGCTTTCTTT.

The chain uses TRBV4-1 and TRBJ2-5, with D possibly being TRBD1 or TRBD2 (5 bases each). This CDR3 contains 14 residues. Trimming shortened V by 1 base and J by 5 bases, and 11 bases separated the two germline ends. Per the germline V gene, CDR1 is MGHRA and CDR2 is YSYEKL. The CDR3 protein is CASSQVPGLETQYF. As DNA, the CDR3 is TGCGCCAGCAGCCAAGTGCCGGGGCTGGAGACCCAGTACTTC.

This chain uses TRBV20-1 with TRBJ2-2, with 10 bases matching TRBD1. Germline CDR1 and CDR2: DFQATT and SNEGSKA (reference sequence). Losses at the gene ends were 7 bases for V and 4 bases for J; bases not matched to a gene: 12. The CDR3 totals 16 residues. In DNA, the CDR3 is TGCAGTGTCTCCGGGACAGGGGTAGCCCCCACCGGGGAGCTGTTTTTT. Protein: CSVSGTGVAPTGELFF.

This clonotype was observed at least ten times. The rearrangement links TRBV10-3 to TRBJ2-3; D possibly corresponds to TRBD2 (6 bases). CDR3 size: 15 residues. V lost 7 bases and J lost 0, with 14 bases in between. Germline values: CDR1 ENHRY, CDR2 SYGVKD. CDR3 loop: CAIKGGPPSTDTQYF. In DNA form, the CDR3 reads TGTGCCATCAAAGGAGGGCCACCTAGCACAGATACGCAGTATTTT.

There are many counts of this clonotype. The rearrangement joins TRBV11-3 to TRBJ2-1; D tentatively reads TRBD1 or TRBD2 (6 bases each). Deletions cut 5 bases from V and 5 bases from J, with 19 bases between. The CDR3 extends over 16 amino acids. In germline, CDR1 is SGHNT, CDR2 YENEEA. The CDR3 nucleotides are TGTGCCAGCAGCACCAGAGGCGGGACAACTCACAATGAGCAGTTCTTC. This encodes CASSTRGGTTHNEQFF.

The table lists this clonotype with a few counts. The chain joins TRBV7-9 to TRBJ2-1; D may be TRBD2 (6 bases). Germline-derived CDR1 and CDR2 are SEHNR and FQNEAQ (reference sequence). The CDR3 totals 14 residues. Trimming left V 4 bases short and J 4 bases short, with 11 bases between. The CDR3 DNA sequence: TGTGCCAGCAGCTGGGCTAGCGCTTACAATGAGCAGTTCTTC. Translating gives CASSWASAYNEQFF.

The sample holds many counts of this clonotype. This chain links TRBV29-1 with TRBJ2-1; 7 bases match TRBD1. V trimming: 5 bases; J trimming: 5 bases; junction bases outside the gene matches: 3. CDR1 is SQVTM and CDR2 is ANQGSEA in the germline V gene. The CDR3 covers 12 residues. CDR3 residues: CSVTGVNNEQFF. CDR3 coding DNA: TGCAGCGTTACAGGGGTCAACAATGAGCAGTTCTTC.

This clonotype has more than one count but fewer than ten. The chain recombines TRBV29-1 with TRBJ2-2; 7 nucleotides match TRBD1. The germline V gene has CDR1 SQVTM and CDR2 ANQGSEA. V trimming: 0 bases; J trimming: 5 bases; junction bases outside the gene matches: 0. The CDR3 is made up of 13 amino acids. In DNA, the CDR3 is TGCAGCGTTGAAGAACAGGGGACCGGGGAGCTGTTTTTT. This sequence encodes CSVEEQGTGELFF.

This clonotype was observed at least ten times. This rearrangement joins TRBV4-1 to TRBJ2-7; possibly TRBD1 for D (6 bases). The CDR3 has 16 amino acids. Germline V gene data show CDR1 as MGHRA and CDR2 as YSYEKL. Trimming shortened V by 2 bases and J by 2 bases, and 16 bases separated the two germline ends. CDR3 in DNA: TGCGCCAGCAGCCAATTACCGGGACAAGTAACCTACGAGCAGTACTTC. It encodes CASSQLPGQVTYEQYF.

This clonotype was observed a few times. The CDR3 here is CASSWGQPATNEKLFF. The CDR3 nucleotides read TGTGCCAGCAGTTGGGGACAGCCTGCAACTAATGAAAAACTGTTTTTT. V is TRBV12-3 or TRBV12-4 and J is TRBJ1-4; 7 nucleotides agree with TRBD1. J gave up 0 bases and V 4 bases, and 5 bases lay outside the gene matches. The length of the CDR3 is 16 residues.

The chain uses TRBV6-5 and TRBJ2-5, with D possibly matching TRBD2 (7 bases). This CDR3 has 15 residues. Deletions cut 6 bases from V and 4 bases from J, with 18 bases between. CDR1 and CDR2 (germline): MNHEY, SVGAGI. DNA for the CDR3: TGTGCCAGCAGCTTACAGGGAGGGCCGGGAGAGACCCAGTACTTC. Translation: CASSLQGGPGETQYF.